This passage covers 12 T cell receptor beta chains from one sample sequenced in a study of blood T cells in healthy people across ages. Primed by a sample-barcoded 5' primer and a J-beta primer mix, a second PCR proceeded for about 7 to 12 cycles. TCRdb re-derived calls from the 5' RACE reads in MiXCR, one entry per CDR3 protein. There are about 670,000 distinct CDR3 sequences in the sample; more than 45% occur only once, and roughly 14% lies in the top ten. Specimen: blood. Receptors were obtained from an elderly woman in good health.

In nucleotides, the CDR3 is TGCAGTGCTAGAGGGGGGACTTCCAATCAGCCCCAGCATTTT. Its translation is CSARGGTSNQPQHF. V gene TRBV20-1 combines with J gene TRBJ1-5; D might be TRBD1 (5 bases). CDR1 and CDR2 (germline): DFQATT, SNEGSKA (reference sequence). Trimming removed 1 base from V and 3 bases from J, with 10 bases in between. This CDR3 spans 14 amino acids.

This clonotype has at least ten counts. V gene TRBV5-1 combines with J gene TRBJ2-4, with D tentatively TRBD2 (5 bases). Germline CDR1 and CDR2: SGHRS and YFSETQ. The CDR3 runs 13 residues. V dropped 0 bases and J dropped 10 bases, with 11 bases sitting between them. CDR3 amino acids: CASSLGIRGIQYF. In DNA, the CDR3 is TGCGCCAGCAGCTTGGGGATACGGGGAATTCAGTACTTC.

This clonotype was seen more than once but under ten times. The chain employs TRBV28 and TRBJ2-4; TRBD2 aligns across 7 bases. V lost 6 bases and J lost 2; bases outside the gene matches: 13. The CDR3 covers 17 residues. Looked up from germline, CDR1 is MDHEN and CDR2 is SYDVKM. The CDR3 sequence is CASSTAGNSLTKNIQYF. In DNA form, the CDR3 reads TGTGCCAGCAGCACAGCGGGAAACTCTCTAACCAAAAACATTCAGTACTTC.

Points on this clonotype: A much larger clone differs by one base, so this may be a read error. V is TRBV10-3 and J is TRBJ2-7; 8 bases map to TRBD2. The CDR3 consists of 11 residues. Germline CDR1 is ENHRY and CDR2 is SYGVKD. V lost 7 bases and J lost 7; bases outside the gene matches: 3. The CDR3 spells CAITGGNEQYF. The CDR3 DNA sequence: TGTGCCATCACGGGAGGGAATGAGCAGTACTTC.

This clonotype was counted a single time. A read error is possible here, since a much larger clone lies one base away. This sequence joins TRBV7-2 and TRBJ2-5; D may correspond to TRBD1 or TRBD2 (6 bases each). The CDR3 runs to 17 residues. Germline lookup yields CDR1 SGHTA and CDR2 FQGNSA. CDR3 amino acids: CASSLGGPGGGQGTQYF. The CDR3 DNA reads TGTGCCAGCAGCTTAGGGGGGCCCGGGGGCGGCCAAGGGACCCAGTACTTC.

The chain links TRBV6-2 or TRBV6-3 to TRBJ2-1; D gene unclear. From germline, CDR1 is MNHEY and CDR2 SVGEGT. This CDR3 has 13 amino acids. V lost 2 bases, J lost 9 bases, and 11 bases lay in between. This CDR3 is CASSYLGYGEQFF. CDR3 bases: TGTGCCAGCAGTTACCTGGGGTATGGTGAGCAGTTCTTC.

At least ten counts were recorded for this clonotype. This chain links TRBV29-1 with TRBJ2-7; tentative D call: TRBD1 (5 bases). Germline values: CDR1 SQVTM, CDR2 ANQGSEA. V gave up 6 bases and J gave up 3 bases, with 12 bases separating them. The CDR3 spans 12 residues. In DNA, the CDR3 is TGCAGCGTCGGAAACCAGGGCTACGAGCAGTACTTC. This codes for CSVGNQGYEQYF.

A word on this clonotype: A read error is possible here, since a much larger clone lies one base away. The chain is built from TRBV15 and TRBJ2-7; 8 bases map to TRBD2. Looked up from germline, CDR1 is LNHNV and CDR2 is YYDKDF (reference sequence). This CDR3 contains 13 residues. The V segment lost 7 bases and the J segment 7 bases; nucleotides outside the gene matches: 9. CDR3 amino acids: CATNSGGYNEQYF. In DNA form, the CDR3 reads TGTGCCACCAACAGCGGGGGCTACAATGAGCAGTACTTC.

This clonotype was seen ten or more times. The chain joins TRBV7-8 to TRBJ1-1; TRBD1 might be the D (6 bases). The germline CDR1 and CDR2 sequences are SGHVS and FQNEAQ. V was cut by 5 bases and J by 0 bases, with 22 bases left in between. The CDR3 has 18 residues. The CDR3 DNA reads TGTGCCAGCAGCCCGCTGATTCCGGGACACCTCGTGAACACTGAAGCTTTCTTT. It translates to CASSPLIPGHLVNTEAFF. Full variable domain (rest looked up from reference TRBV7-8 and TRBJ1-1): GAGVSQSPRYKVAKRGQDVALRCDPISGHVSLFWYQQALGQGPEFLTYFQNEAQLDKSGLPSDRFFAERPEGSVSTLKIQRTQQEDSAVYLCASSPLIPGHLVNTEAFFGQGTRLTVV.

In regard to this clonotype: This may stem from a read error, because a much larger clone lies one nucleotide away. V and J are TRBV27 and TRBJ2-1; D is ambiguous. The ends were cut back, 3 bases at V and 8 bases at J, with 26 bases in the middle. Germline CDR1 and CDR2: MNHEY and SMNVEV (reference sequence). The CDR3 contains 18 residues. CDR3 protein: CASSFYNPGDGIRDEQFF. CDR3 nucleotide sequence: TGTGCCAGCAGTTTTTACAACCCAGGCGATGGAATACGGGATGAGCAGTTCTTC.

This chain links TRBV12-3 or TRBV12-4 with TRBJ2-1; 9 bases match TRBD1. The CDR3 contains 17 residues. V trimming: 0 bases; J trimming: 0 bases; junction bases outside the gene matches: 3. The CDR3 sequence: CASSLARTGASYNEQFF. DNA for the CDR3: TGTGCCAGCAGTTTAGCTCGGACAGGGGCCTCCTACAATGAGCAGTTCTTC.

This clonotype appeared a few times. This chain links TRBV7-2 with TRBJ2-7; 8 nucleotides match TRBD2. The CDR3 is 15 residues long. The germline V gene has CDR1 SGHTA and CDR2 FQGNSA. Trimming cost V 1 base and J 3 bases; bases outside gene matches: 5. CDR3 protein: CASSLVTSGVYEQYF. The CDR3 DNA follows: TGTGCCAGCAGCTTAGTTACTAGCGGCGTCTACGAGCAGTACTTC.